This is a list of T cell receptor beta chains from one sample in a study of blood T cell repertoires in COVID-19. Assay used: immunoSEQ multiplex PCR; TCRdb lists only in-frame clones, some missing. The profile shows 150,000 to 200,000 clones, 70% to 90% of them singletons. The sequencing input was peripheral blood. These receptors were collected from a man aged 55-75 years with active or convalescent COVID-19. CDR3s include the opening cysteine and the closing phenylalanine or tryptophan. Fields, in order: V gene, D gene, clone size, J gene, CDR3 DNA, CDR3 protein. D genes are given only for firm matches. The size of a clone is reported for some rows only, either as once, few or many, or as a class for expanded clones.

V gene: TRBV6-5
D gene: .
clone size: once
J gene: TRBJ2-5
CDR3 DNA: TGTGCCAGCAGTACCAGGGGAGCCCTAACGGAGACCCAGTACTTC
CDR3 protein: CASSTRGALTETQYF

V gene: TRBV5-1
D gene: .
clone size: .
J gene: TRBJ2-3
CDR3 DNA: TGCGCCAGCAGCTTGGAGGGGAGGGATACGCAGTATTTT
CDR3 protein: CASSLEGRDTQYF

V gene: TRBV25-1
D gene: TRBD2
clone size: .
J gene: TRBJ2-5
CDR3 DNA: TGTGCCAGCAGTCCGACTAGCGGGGGGAGAGAGACCCAGTACTTC
CDR3 protein: CASSPTSGGRETQYF

V gene: TRBV19
D gene: .
clone size: .
J gene: TRBJ1-4
CDR3 DNA: TGTGCCAGTAGTGCCCCAGGTGCAACTAATGAAAAACTGTTTTTT
CDR3 protein: CASSAPGATNEKLFF

V gene: TRBV21-1
D gene: .
clone size: once
J gene: TRBJ1-1
CDR3 DNA: TGTGCCAGCAGCAAACGGGGACACTGGGGCACTGAAGCTTTCTTT
CDR3 protein: CASSKRGHWGTEAFF

V gene: TRBV5-1
D gene: .
clone size: .
J gene: TRBJ2-3
CDR3 DNA: TGCGCCAGCAGCTTGATTCCGGGGGAAAGCACAGATACGCAGTATTTT
CDR3 protein: CASSLIPGESTDTQYF

V gene: TRBV19
D gene: .
clone size: .
J gene: TRBJ1-6
CDR3 DNA: TGTGCCAGTAGTATCGAAAGCTCACCCCTCCACTTT
CDR3 protein: CASSIESSPLHF

V gene: TRBV4-1
D gene: .
clone size: .
J gene: TRBJ1-4
CDR3 DNA: TGCGCCAGCAGCCCCCCAGCAAGCGCCAGCAATGAAAAACTGTTTTTT
CDR3 protein: CASSPPASASNEKLFF

V gene: TRBV12-3/TRBV12-4
D gene: .
clone size: .
J gene: TRBJ1-3
CDR3 DNA: TGTGCCAGCATGTCAGGCGCTGGAAACACCATATATTTT
CDR3 protein: CASMSGAGNTIYF

V gene: TRBV7-6
D gene: TRBD2
clone size: .
J gene: TRBJ2-3
CDR3 DNA: TGTGCCAGCAGCTTGATGACTAGCGGGGCTGATACGCAGTATTTT
CDR3 protein: CASSLMTSGADTQYF

V gene: TRBV21-1
D gene: .
clone size: .
J gene: TRBJ1-5
CDR3 DNA: TGTGCCAGCAGCAAAGAGTTCGTCGTCGCAGGGAGCAATCAGCCCCAGCATTTT
CDR3 protein: CASSKEFVVAGSNQPQHF

V gene: TRBV10-3
D gene: TRBD1
clone size: .
J gene: TRBJ1-1
CDR3 DNA: TGTGCCATCAGCGACAGGGACACTGAAGCTTTCTTT
CDR3 protein: CAISDRDTEAFF

V gene: TRBV6-1
D gene: .
clone size: .
J gene: TRBJ1-2
CDR3 DNA: TGTGCCAGCAGTGACCTCGGGGGAATAAGCTATGGCTACACCTTC
CDR3 protein: CASSDLGGISYGYTF

V gene: TRBV4-1
D gene: .
clone size: .
J gene: TRBJ1-3
CDR3 DNA: TGCGCCAGCAGGGCCACTGGAAACACCATATATTTT
CDR3 protein: CASRATGNTIYF

V gene: TRBV21-1
D gene: .
clone size: .
J gene: TRBJ1-4
CDR3 DNA: TGTGCCAGCAGCAAAGATGAGGGAGCAACTAATGAAAAACTGTTTTTT
CDR3 protein: CASSKDEGATNEKLFF

V gene: TRBV25-1
D gene: TRBD1
clone size: .
J gene: TRBJ1-1
CDR3 DNA: TGTGCCAGCTTCCGACAGGGGGAAGCTTTCTTT
CDR3 protein: CASFRQGEAFF

V gene: TRBV2
D gene: .
clone size: once
J gene: TRBJ1-1
CDR3 DNA: TGTGCCAGCAGGGTTGTGGAGGGGACCACTGAAGCTTTCTTT
CDR3 protein: CASRVVEGTTEAFF

V gene: TRBV27
D gene: TRBD2
clone size: .
J gene: TRBJ2-1
CDR3 DNA: TGTGCCAGCAAGATAGCGGGGGAATACAATGAGCAGTTCTTC
CDR3 protein: CASKIAGEYNEQFF

V gene: TRBV9
D gene: TRBD2
clone size: .
J gene: TRBJ2-1
CDR3 DNA: TGTGCCAGCAGCTCCCTGACTAGCGGGGACGGGGGTGAGCAGTTCTTC
CDR3 protein: CASSSLTSGDGGEQFF

V gene: TRBV4-1
D gene: .
clone size: .
J gene: TRBJ1-2
CDR3 DNA: TGCGCCAGCAGCCAAGATCAAGGGACTATCTATGGCTACACCTTC
CDR3 protein: CASSQDQGTIYGYTF

V gene: TRBV5-1
D gene: TRBD2
clone size: .
J gene: TRBJ2-5
CDR3 DNA: TGCGCCAGCAGCTTGGTCCCTAGCGGGGGGGAAGAGACCCAGTACTTC
CDR3 protein: CASSLVPSGGEETQYF

V gene: TRBV2
D gene: .
clone size: .
J gene: TRBJ1-5
CDR3 DNA: TGTGCCAGCAGCGGTCCTGGGGGGGGTCATCAGCCCCAGCATTTT
CDR3 protein: CASSGPGGGHQPQHF

V gene: TRBV7-8
D gene: .
clone size: .
J gene: TRBJ2-3
CDR3 DNA: TGTGCCAGCAGCTACCCCCCCACAGGCCTTGGAACAGATACGCAGTATTTT
CDR3 protein: CASSYPPTGLGTDTQYF

V gene: TRBV2
D gene: .
clone size: .
J gene: TRBJ1-5
CDR3 DNA: TGTGCCAGCAGTGAAGGGAGGGGCTATCAGCCCCAGCATTTT
CDR3 protein: CASSEGRGYQPQHF

V gene: TRBV10-2
D gene: .
clone size: once
J gene: TRBJ2-7
CDR3 DNA: TGCGCCAGCAGGGTGCAAGGGGCGTACGAGCAGTACTTC
CDR3 protein: CASRVQGAYEQYF

V gene: TRBV9
D gene: .
clone size: .
J gene: TRBJ2-2
CDR3 DNA: TGTGCCAGCAGCGTAGAAGGGAGCACCGGGGAGCTGTTTTTT
CDR3 protein: CASSVEGSTGELFF

V gene: TRBV24-1
D gene: TRBD2
clone size: .
J gene: TRBJ2-1
CDR3 DNA: TGTGCCACCAGTGATGCGGGGGGTCCCAGCTCCTACAATGAGCAGTTCTTC
CDR3 protein: CATSDAGGPSSYNEQFF

V gene: TRBV11-2
D gene: TRBD1
clone size: once
J gene: TRBJ1-4
CDR3 DNA: TGTGCCAGCAGCTTATCCTGGACAGGTTTTGAAAAACTGTTTTTT
CDR3 protein: CASSLSWTGFEKLFF

V gene: TRBV11-1
D gene: TRBD1
clone size: .
J gene: TRBJ2-5
CDR3 DNA: TGTGCCAGCAGCTCGGACAGGGAAGCGGAAGAGACCCAGTACTTC
CDR3 protein: CASSSDREAEETQYF

V gene: TRBV6-6
D gene: .
clone size: .
J gene: TRBJ1-5
CDR3 DNA: TGTGCCAGCAGTCTCCTGGACAGAACCAATCAGCCCCAGCATTTT
CDR3 protein: CASSLLDRTNQPQHF